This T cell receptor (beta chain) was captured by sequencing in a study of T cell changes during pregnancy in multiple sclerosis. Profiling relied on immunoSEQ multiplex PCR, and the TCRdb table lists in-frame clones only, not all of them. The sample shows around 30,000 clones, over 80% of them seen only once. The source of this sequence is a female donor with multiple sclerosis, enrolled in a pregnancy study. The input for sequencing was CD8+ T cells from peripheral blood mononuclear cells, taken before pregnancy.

CDR3 protein: CASSLQGAGNTIYF. CDR3 nucleotides: TGTGCCAGCAGTTTACAGGGTGCTGGAAACACCATATATTTT. The chain carries TRBV28 and TRBJ1-3; a weak D match, TRBD1 (5 bases). V dropped 2 bases and J dropped 2 bases, with 7 bases sitting between them. Germline V gives CDR1 MDHEN, CDR2 SYDVKM. CDR3 size: 14 residues.